This record covers a single T cell receptor (beta chain). Antigen unknown. The entry originates in a study of cytomegalovirus exposure and HLA in healthy donors. The overall study: Within the Caucasian-associated ancestry cluster were roughly 81% of the roughly 380 genotyped donors.

Trimming took off 4 bases at V and 4 bases at J, with 16 bases between the two ends. The germline gives CDR1 LGHNA, CDR2 YSLEER. The length of the CDR3 is 15 residues. Findings of the study overall: Relative to equally common others, HLA-associated TCR beta chains showed greater clonal expansion in a later analysis.

PCR amplification relied on 60 Vbeta primers (plus 13 Jbeta primers). Sequencing was performed with immunoSEQ multiplex PCR; in TCRdb, only in-frame clones are kept and a portion is missing. The data show some 100,000 clones, with about 76% seen just once and under 9.5% held by the top ten. The sample consisted of PBMCs. This sequence originates from a man aged 40-50 years in good health and CMV-seronegative. The V gene is TRBV4-3, the J gene TRBJ1-2; weak D call: TRBD1 (5 bases). CDR3 loop: CASSPDRDSPYGYTF. The CDR3 DNA follows: TGCGCCAGCAGCCCAGACCGGGACTCTCCCTATGGCTACACCTTC.